This T cell receptor (beta chain) was sequenced in a study of identical twins. TCRdb ran MiXCR on the 5' RACE reads and lists one entry per CDR3 protein. The sample consists of about 730,000 distinct CDR3 sequences, 21% of them appearing once. The V gene's germline CDR1 is SQVTM and CDR2 ANQGSEA. CDR3 size: 12 residues. The V gene lost 4 bases and the J gene lost 3 bases, with 9 bases spanning the gap. This clonotype was detected only a few times. What it binds is unknown. Overall study findings and caveats: Reduced insertions were recorded for abundant cord blood beta clonotypes, with no such pattern in memory repertoires.

These data were also reused for a study on T cells expressing NK-cell markers.

The receptor was isolated from a woman between 18 and 29 years old in good health. Material for sequencing was PBMCs. The rearrangement uses TRBV29-1 and TRBJ1-1; no definite D call. CDR3 loop: CSVGRLDTEAFF. CDR3 nucleotide sequence: TGCAGCGTTGGCAGGCTAGACACTGAAGCTTTCTTT.